The 29 T cell receptor beta chains below were found in one sample sequenced in a study of shared clonotypes between healthy human individuals. Some clones are missing from TCRdb's copy, which holds only in-frame ones; the method was immunoSEQ multiplex PCR. Of 2,500,000 or so clones in the sample, approximately 90% were seen once. The material sequenced was naive CD4+ T cells sorted from blood. Subset defined: CD45RA+ positively selected. Source of these receptors: a man younger than 35 in good health.

This chain uses TRBV7-3 with TRBJ2-5; D may be TRBD2 (5 bases). V shed 4 bases and J shed 3 bases, with 15 bases lying between them. The CDR3 has 15 amino acids. Germline values: CDR1 SGHTA, CDR2 FQGTGA. The CDR3 spells CASSSSPEREETQYF. CDR3 bases: TGTGCCAGCAGCTCCTCCCCGGAGAGGGAAGAGACCCAGTACTTC.

CDR3 sequence reads: CACSYTGKNYEQYF. The CDR3 DNA reads TGTGCCTGTTCCTACACGGGAAAAAATTACGAGCAGTACTTC. This sequence joins TRBV30 and TRBJ2-7, with D maybe TRBD2 (5 bases). This CDR3 region has 14 residues. Deletions cut 6 bases from V and 4 bases from J, with 19 bases between. Per germline, CDR1 GTSNPN and CDR2 SVGIG (reference sequence).

This sequence joins TRBV5-1 and TRBJ2-3, with D maybe TRBD2 (6 bases). The V gene lost 0 bases and the J gene lost 3 bases, with 11 bases spanning the gap. Germline V gene lookup returns CDR1 SGHRS and CDR2 YFSETQ. The CDR3 runs 15 residues. CDR3 sequence (DNA): TGCGCCAGCAGCTTGGACGCGGGGACTACAGATACGCAGTATTTT. This encodes CASSLDAGTTDTQYF.

This clone has only one observation. This sequence joins TRBV5-4 and TRBJ1-3; 8 bases fit TRBD1. CDR1 is SGHNT and CDR2 is YYREEE in the germline V gene (reference sequence). With 3 bases clipped from V and 8 bases from J, the junction kept 7 bases outside the gene matches. The CDR3 is 14 residues long. CDR3 amino acids: CASSYGQGRDTIYF. CDR3 DNA: TGTGCCAGCAGCTACGGACAGGGCCGGGACACCATATATTTT.

The chain joins TRBV5-1 to TRBJ1-1; no clear D. The CDR3 has 15 residues. Trimming shortened V by 1 base and J by 1 base, and 11 bases separated the two germline ends. Germline assignment: CDR1 SGHRS and CDR2 YFSETQ. The CDR3 loop reads CASSLNSGPNTEAFF. The DNA of the CDR3 is TGCGCCAGCAGCTTGAACTCCGGGCCGAACACTGAAGCTTTCTTT.

The chain joins TRBV5-6 to TRBJ1-2; 8 bases line up with TRBD1. The CDR3 extends over 17 amino acids. The trim removed 0 bases at V and 9 bases at J, leaving 16 bases unmatched. Germline CDR1 is SGHDT and CDR2 is YYEEEE. The CDR3 here is CASSLAHRGAAAISYTF. The CDR3 nucleotides read TGTGCCAGCAGCTTGGCTCACAGGGGGGCCGCCGCTATTAGCTACACCTTC.

The gene calls are TRBV29-1 and TRBJ1-1, with a possible D match to TRBD1 (6 bases). This CDR3 has 14 amino acids. The germline V gene has CDR1 SQVTM and CDR2 ANQGSEA. With 4 bases removed from V and 1 base from J, the gap between germline ends came to 13 bases. CDR3 in amino acids: CSVARDTGNTEAFF. In DNA form, the CDR3 reads TGCAGCGTTGCGAGGGACACAGGGAACACTGAAGCTTTCTTT.

As for this clone: Within the sample, other DNA sequences also encode this same CDR3. The gene calls are TRBV6-5 and TRBJ2-7; no definite D call. V shed 5 bases and J shed 0 bases, with 11 bases lying between them. The CDR3 sequence is 14 residues long. Germline values: CDR1 MNHEY, CDR2 SVGAGI. The CDR3: CASSRGTSSYEQYF. The CDR3 DNA sequence: TGTGCCAGCAGTCGTGGTACAAGCTCCTACGAGCAGTACTTC.

CDR3 sequence reads: CASSDLGPSSYNEQFF. CDR3 sequence (DNA): TGTGCCAGCAGTGACCTTGGCCCGAGCTCCTACAATGAGCAGTTCTTC. The chain combines TRBV25-1 with TRBJ2-1; D gene uncertain. Trimming pared 3 bases from V and 0 bases from J, leaving 12 bases between. Per the germline V gene, CDR1 is MGHDK and CDR2 is SYGVNS. CDR3 length: 16 amino acids.

The count of this clone is one. The chain links TRBV6-5 to TRBJ2-5; D is perhaps TRBD1 (6 bases). Near its end, the DNA agrees better with TRBJ2-7, so the J call may be wrong. The germline gives CDR1 MNHEY, CDR2 SVGAGI. CDR3 length: 14 amino acids. The CDR3: CASTSGTSYYEQYF. In DNA form, the CDR3 reads TGTGCCAGCACCTCCGGGACATCCTACTACGAGCAGTACTTC.

This clone occurred a few times. The chain employs TRBV4-3 and TRBJ1-4, with D unresolved. CDR3 size: 13 residues. Germline V gives CDR1 LGHNA, CDR2 YSLEER. Trimming removed 0 bases at V and 8 bases at J, with 7 bases between. The CDR3 here is CASSQEGSEKLFF. The CDR3 DNA sequence: TGCGCCAGCAGCCAAGAAGGGTCCGAAAAACTGTTTTTT.

This sequence joins TRBV5-1 and TRBJ1-2; D may be TRBD1 (6 bases). The CDR3 totals 15 residues. Germline V CDR1 and CDR2: SGHRS, YFSETQ. V was shortened by 4 bases and J by 3 bases, with 16 bases between the two germline ends. In DNA form, the CDR3 reads TGCGCCAGCAGCCCAGGGGCCTCTGGAGACTATGGCTACACCTTC. It codes for CASSPGASGDYGYTF. The whole variable domain, remainder taken from reference TRBV5-1 and TRBJ1-2, is KAGVTQTPRYLIKTRGQQVTLSCSPISGHRSVSWYQQTPGQGLQFLFEYFSETQRNKGNFPGRFSGRQFSNSRSEMNVSTLELGDSALYLCASSPGASGDYGYTFGSGTRLTVV.

In its sample, this clone was seen a few times. This chain connects TRBV2 to TRBJ1-1; the D is unclear. V was shortened by 4 bases and J by 0 bases, with 15 bases between the two germline ends. CDR1 is SNHLY, CDR2 FYNNEI, per germline. This CDR3 spans 16 amino acids. CDR3 in amino acids: CASSADPGVMNTEAFF. DNA of the CDR3: TGTGCCAGCAGTGCAGACCCGGGAGTCATGAACACTGAAGCTTTCTTT.

J is TRBJ2-3 and V is TRBV7-2, with D perhaps TRBD1 (6 bases). The V and J ends lost 2 bases and 5 bases respectively, with 11 bases between them. There are 14 residues in the CDR3. Germline CDR1 SGHTA, CDR2 FQGNSA. The CDR3 protein is CASSLRRGGDTQYF. The DNA of the CDR3 is TGTGCCAGCAGCTTACGCAGGGGCGGAGATACGCAGTATTTT.

For this clone: Other nucleotide sequences in the sample specify the same CDR3. The CDR3 sequence is CASSLGPPQETQYF. In nucleotides, the CDR3 is TGCGCCAGCAGCTTAGGTCCCCCCCAAGAGACCCAGTACTTC. The chain couples TRBV5-1 to TRBJ2-5; no clear D gene. The germline V gene has CDR1 SGHRS and CDR2 YFSETQ. V dropped 2 bases and J dropped 1 base, with 9 bases sitting between them. This CDR3 is 14 amino acids long. Variable domain in full (rest from reference TRBV5-1 and TRBJ2-5): KAGVTQTPRYLIKTRGQQVTLSCSPISGHRSVSWYQQTPGQGLQFLFEYFSETQRNKGNFPGRFSGRQFSNSRSEMNVSTLELGDSALYLCASSLGPPQETQYFGPGTRLLVL.

J is TRBJ2-1 and V is TRBV4-1; 8 nucleotides align to TRBD1. Trimming took 5 bases from V and 7 from J; bases not matched to a gene: 7. CDR1 is MGHRA and CDR2 is YSYEKL in the germline V gene. The CDR3 totals 14 residues. Here the CDR3 DNA reads TGCGCCAGCAGCGTATGGACAGGGACTAATGAGCAGTTCTTC. This gives the protein CASSVWTGTNEQFF.

The CDR3 DNA reads TGTGCCAGTAGCTGGACAGGGGGGCTGAACACTGAAGCTTTCTTT. As protein: CASSWTGGLNTEAFF. The gene calls are TRBV19 and TRBJ1-1; 10 bases are a match to TRBD1. Looked up from germline, CDR1 is LNHDA and CDR2 is SQIVND (reference sequence). The V and J ends lost 6 bases and 0 bases, in that order; junction bases with no gene match: 4. This CDR3 region has 15 residues. The whole variable domain, remainder taken from reference TRBV19 and TRBJ1-1, is DGGITQSPKYLFRKEGQNVTLSCEQNLNHDAMYWYRQDPGQGLRLIYYSQIVNDFQKGDIAEGYSVSREKKESFPLTVTSAQKNPTAFYLCASSWTGGLNTEAFFGQGTRLTVV.

The genes are TRBV11-3 and TRBJ1-5; no reliable D call. Trimming pared 5 bases from V and 3 bases from J, leaving 8 bases between. CDR3 length: 13 amino acids. CDR1 is SGHNT and CDR2 is YENEEA in the germline V gene. The CDR3 is CASSPRDNQPQHF. Here the CDR3 DNA reads TGTGCCAGCAGCCCCCGGGACAATCAGCCCCAGCATTTT.

The rearrangement uses TRBV27 and TRBJ2-3; D is possibly TRBD1 or TRBD2 (6 bases each). The CDR3 loop spans 12 amino acids. Trimming left V 11 bases short and J 6 bases short, with 15 bases between. Germline CDR1 MNHEY, CDR2 SMNVEV (reference sequence). The CDR3 spells CASRRGKDTQYF. CDR3 coding DNA: TGTGCCTCTCGGAGGGGGAAGGATACGCAGTATTTT.

This chain connects TRBV28 to TRBJ2-3; maybe TRBD2 (7 bases). The length of the CDR3 is 17 residues. Trimming removed 2 bases at V and 0 bases at J, with 15 bases between. Looked up from germline, CDR1 is MDHEN and CDR2 is SYDVKM. The CDR3 sequence is CASSLNRGAMSTDTQYF. CDR3 bases: TGTGCCAGCAGTTTAAATCGGGGGGCGATGAGCACAGATACGCAGTATTTT.

This chain joins TRBV5-4 and TRBJ1-1; 10 nucleotides line up with TRBD1. After removal of 4 bases from V and 4 bases from J, the junction contained 4 bases not matched to a gene. Germline V gene lookup returns CDR1 SGHNT and CDR2 YYREEE (reference sequence). The CDR3 covers 14 residues. The DNA of the CDR3 is TGTGCCAGCAGCACGACAGGGGGCCCCACTGAAGCTTTCTTT. This codes for CASSTTGGPTEAFF.

V gene TRBV5-1 combines with J gene TRBJ2-5, with TRBD1 identical over 8 bases. This CDR3 region has 15 residues. The J segment lost 5 bases and the V segment lost 0 bases, leaving 6 bases of the junction unmatched. Germline V gene data show CDR1 as SGHRS and CDR2 as YFSETQ. CDR3 nucleotide sequence: TGCGCCAGCAGCTTGGACCCGCGACAGGGGGAGACCCAGTACTTC. Encoded protein: CASSLDPRQGETQYF.

In its sample, this clone was seen once. The chain employs TRBV5-4 and TRBJ2-5, with 7 bases identical to TRBD2. The trim removed 4 bases at V and 6 bases at J, leaving 15 bases unmatched. The germline CDR1 and CDR2 sequences are SGHNT and YYREEE (reference sequence). The CDR3 extends over 16 amino acids. The CDR3 reads CASSPGEPGGGKTQYF. In DNA form, the CDR3 reads TGTGCCAGCAGCCCGGGGGAACCGGGGGGTGGGAAGACCCAGTACTTC.

The chain couples TRBV28 to TRBJ1-5, with 11 bases lining up with TRBD1. The CDR3 extends over 15 amino acids. The J segment lost 5 bases and the V segment lost 6 bases, leaving 6 bases of the junction unmatched. Germline lookup yields CDR1 MDHEN and CDR2 SYDVKM. CDR3 nucleotide sequence: TGTGCCAGCAGGGGGACAGGGGGTCCCCATCAGCCCCAGCATTTT. Its protein product is CASRGTGGPHQPQHF.

Comments on this clone: Other nucleotide sequences from this sample produce the same CDR3. The chain employs TRBV7-9 and TRBJ2-1; D not certain. CDR1 and CDR2 from the germline V gene are SEHNR and FQNEAQ (reference sequence). This CDR3 is 11 amino acids long. V lost 2 bases to trimming and J lost 7 bases, with 3 bases between them. The CDR3 nucleotides are TGTGCCAGCAGCTTACCTAATGAGCAGTTCTTC. Translating it yields CASSLPNEQFF.

This clone occurred once. The genes are TRBV25-1 and TRBJ2-3, with 12 bases identical to TRBD1. The J segment lost 5 bases and the V segment lost 2 bases, leaving 8 bases of the junction unmatched. The CDR3 consists of 17 residues. CDR1 and CDR2 (germline): MGHDK, SYGVNS. This CDR3 is CASSEAPGQGAVDTQYF. CDR3 bases: TGTGCCAGCAGTGAAGCCCCGGGACAGGGGGCCGTAGATACGCAGTATTTT.

V gene TRBV9 combines with J gene TRBJ2-3; 8 bases align to TRBD1. The CDR3 extends over 16 amino acids. Germline loops: CDR1 SGDLS, CDR2 YYNGEE. After removal of 4 bases from V and 1 base from J, the junction contained 8 bases not matched to a gene. CDR3: CASSTWQGAGTDTQYF. DNA for the CDR3: TGTGCCAGCAGCACGTGGCAGGGGGCCGGCACAGATACGCAGTATTTT.

J is TRBJ1-5 and V is TRBV6-6, with a possible D match to TRBD1 (6 bases). Germline assignment: CDR1 MNHNY and CDR2 SVGAGI (reference sequence). V was shortened by 3 bases and J by 5 bases, with 14 bases between the two germline ends. This CDR3 comprises 15 residues. The CDR3 DNA reads as TGTGCCAGCAGTTATATCGGGGGGCCCGATCAGCCCCAGCATTTT. This translates into CASSYIGGPDQPQHF.

V gene TRBV11-2 combines with J gene TRBJ2-6; D ambiguous. V dropped 7 bases and J dropped 0 bases, with 7 bases sitting between them. CDR3 length equals 14 residues. Germline V gene sequence: CDR1 SGHAT, CDR2 FQNNGV. CDR3 region: CASTLISGANVLTF. DNA for the CDR3: TGTGCCAGCACCCTCATCTCTGGGGCCAACGTCCTGACTTTC.